This passage covers 26 T cell receptor beta chains from one sample sequenced in a study of blood T cell repertoires in COVID-19. Measured with immunoSEQ multiplex PCR; TCRdb has only the in-frame clones, and not every one. The table lists about 110,000 clones, 84% of them singletons. The specimen was peripheral blood. Receptors were obtained from a woman aged 35 to 49 with acute or convalescent COVID-19.

The chain recombines TRBV21-1 with TRBJ1-2. TRBV21-1 is annotated as a pseudogene. The CDR3 is made up of 12 amino acids. Here the CDR3 DNA reads TGTGCCAGCTCTGGGTCGGCGGCTGGCTACACCTTC. This encodes CASSGSAAGYTF.

This clone was detected only once. The chain recombines TRBV9 with TRBJ1-6, with 7 nucleotides matching TRBD1. V was pared by 0 bases and J by 6 bases, with 3 bases of the junction left unmatched. The CDR3 is 15 amino acids. Germline lookup yields CDR1 SGDLS and CDR2 YYNGEE. As DNA, the CDR3 is TGTGCCAGCAGCGTAGGGGGGACAGTTAATTCACCCCTCCACTTT. Encoded protein: CASSVGGTVNSPLHF.

This clone was observed a few times. This chain links TRBV3-1 (or the pseudogene TRBV3-2) with TRBJ2-3; D might be TRBD2 (5 bases). CDR1 is LGHDT, CDR2 YNNKEL, per germline (reference sequence). Trimming stripped 1 base from V and 3 bases from J, with 17 bases between. The CDR3 is 17 residues long. The CDR3 DNA sequence: TGTGCCAGCAGCCAAGCGGTTCGGCAAGGGAGTACAGATACGCAGTATTTT. This encodes CASSQAVRQGSTDTQYF.

The chain uses TRBV11-3 and TRBJ1-4; maybe TRBD1 (5 bases). The CDR3 totals 16 residues. Germline V gene lookup returns CDR1 SGHNT and CDR2 YENEEA. V lost 2 bases to trimming and J lost 3 bases, with 13 bases between them. The CDR3 DNA sequence: TGTGCCAGCAGCTTAAGCAATCCGACAGCTAATGAAAAACTGTTTTTT. Translated: CASSLSNPTANEKLFF.

The chain joins TRBV6-4 to TRBJ1-2; D possibly corresponds to TRBD1 (5 bases). The V gene's germline CDR1 is MRHNA and CDR2 SNTAGT. The V end was cut by 2 bases, the J end by 4 bases, with 8 bases between. The CDR3 extends over 13 amino acids. CDR3 DNA: TGTGCCAGCAGTGACCGGGGGGGCTATGGCTACACCTTC. It specifies CASSDRGGYGYTF.

This clone was observed a handful of times. The chain is built from TRBV30 and TRBJ1-2; no firm D call. CDR1 GTSNPN and CDR2 SVGIG come from the germline V gene (reference sequence). V was trimmed by 2 bases and J by 4 bases, leaving 17 bases between them. CDR3 length: 15 amino acids. CDR3 in DNA: TGTGCCTGGAGTCCACCATCCGGGAGGTCCTATGGCTACACCTTC. It translates to CAWSPPSGRSYGYTF.

This chain joins TRBV10-3 and TRBJ1-2; the match to TRBD1 covers 10 bases. J lost 2 bases, V lost 3 bases, and 3 bases had no gene match. The CDR3 is made up of 15 amino acids. Germline V gene sequence: CDR1 ENHRY, CDR2 SYGVKD. The CDR3 sequence: CAISDGQGGNYGYTF. For the CDR3, the DNA is TGTGCCATCAGTGACGGACAGGGGGGGAACTATGGCTACACCTTC.

V and J are TRBV18 and TRBJ1-2; unclear D gene. Per germline, CDR1 KGHSH and CDR2 LQKENI. V was clipped by 3 bases and J by 3 bases, with 8 bases between them. The CDR3 covers 13 residues. As DNA, the CDR3 is TGTGCCAGCTCACCGCGTCTGGACTATGGCTACACCTTC. It codes for CASSPRLDYGYTF.

Remarks on this clone: Within the sample, other DNA sequences also encode this same CDR3. The chain couples TRBV5-1 to TRBJ1-2, with D possibly TRBD1 on 6 matching bases. V shed 4 bases and J shed 8 bases, with 12 bases lying between them. The CDR3 runs to 12 residues. CDR1 is SGHRS and CDR2 is YFSETQ in the germline V gene. The CDR3 nucleotides read TGCGCCAGCAGCAGAAACAGGGACGGCTACACCTTC. The encoded protein is CASSRNRDGYTF.

The V and J genes are TRBV19 and TRBJ2-3; TRBD1 matches at 11 bases. The CDR3 runs 16 residues. The J segment lost 4 bases and the V segment lost 7 bases, leaving 10 bases of the junction unmatched. Per germline, CDR1 LNHDA and CDR2 SQIVND (reference sequence). Here the CDR3 reads CASTRAGTGGSDTQYF. CDR3 DNA: TGTGCCAGTACCCGAGCCGGGACAGGGGGGTCAGATACGCAGTATTTT.

V and J are TRBV9 and TRBJ2-2; 8 bases match TRBD2. Trimming took 3 bases from V and 6 from J; bases not matched to a gene: 4. Germline V gene lookup returns CDR1 SGDLS and CDR2 YYNGEE. CDR3 length: 14 residues. The CDR3 spells CASSAGRVPGELFF. The CDR3 nucleotides are TGTGCCAGCAGCGCCGGGAGGGTCCCCGGGGAGCTGTTTTTT.

The J gene is TRBJ2-3, the V gene TRBV6-6; TRBD2 might be the D (5 bases). Trimming took 6 bases from V and 4 from J, leaving 14 bases between them. CDR1 and CDR2 (germline): MNHNY, SVGAGI (reference sequence). This CDR3 contains 14 residues. CDR3 DNA: TGTGCCAGCAGCCCGACTACTAGGTCAGATACGCAGTATTTT. It translates to CASSPTTRSDTQYF.

The genes are TRBV7-2 and TRBJ1-5; 12 positions match TRBD1. There are 17 residues in the CDR3. Germline V gives CDR1 SGHTA, CDR2 FQGNSA. With V trimmed by 1 base and J by 5 bases, 6 bases remained unmatched. DNA for the CDR3: TGTGCCAGCAGCTTAGTCGGGGGGACAGGGGGCGATCAGCCCCAGCATTTT. Protein sequence: CASSLVGGTGGDQPQHF. The whole variable domain, filled in from reference TRBV7-2 and TRBJ1-5, reads GAGVSQSPSNKVTEKGKDVELRCDPISGHTALYWYRQSLGQGLEFLIYFQGNSAPDKSGLPSDRFSAERTGGSVSTLTIQRTQQEDSAVYLCASSLVGGTGGDQPQHFGDGTRLSIL.

This clone occurred once. The chain combines TRBV4-3 with TRBJ2-3; D may be TRBD1 (6 bases). Germline V lookup: CDR1 LGHNA, CDR2 YSLEER. V was shortened by 1 base and J by 0 bases, with 11 bases between the two germline ends. The CDR3 is 16 amino acids. The CDR3 DNA reads TGCGCCAGCAGCCAAGGGACAGCAACTAGCACAGATACGCAGTATTTT. The encoded protein is CASSQGTATSTDTQYF.

The V call is TRBV27, the J call TRBJ1-2; 7 nucleotides match TRBD1. The V gene end was trimmed by 2 bases and the J gene end by 6 bases; junction bases not matched to a gene: 9. The CDR3 contains 15 residues. Per the germline V gene, CDR1 is MNHEY and CDR2 is SMNVEV (reference sequence). CDR3 amino acids: CASSLRHTGVDGYTF. The CDR3 nucleotides read TGTGCCAGCAGTTTACGGCACACAGGGGTTGATGGCTACACCTTC.

The V and J genes are TRBV14 and TRBJ2-7, with 9 bases that match TRBD2. The CDR3 contains 20 residues. After removal of 0 bases from V and 3 bases from J, the junction contained 18 bases not matched to a gene. Germline V CDR1 and CDR2: SGHDN, FVKESK. In DNA, the CDR3 is TGTGCCAGCAGCCAAGATAGCCGGGCTAGCGGGGACCCAACTGACTACGAGCAGTACTTC. Translated, it gives CASSQDSRASGDPTDYEQYF.

The J gene is TRBJ1-2, the V gene TRBV21-1. TRBV21-1 is a pseudogene segment. The CDR3 loop spans 16 amino acids. CDR3 DNA: TGTGCCAGCAGCAAAGGGGCCGGAGGGGCGAGCTATGGCTACACCTTC. Protein: CASSKGAGGASYGYTF.

The rearrangement uses TRBV29-1 and TRBJ1-6; a weak D match, TRBD1 (5 bases). The CDR3 has 12 residues. The germline V gene has CDR1 SQVTM and CDR2 ANQGSEA. The CDR3 DNA is TGCCTTAGGGGCGACGGTAATTCACCCCTCCACTTT. The encoded protein is CLRGDGNSPLHF.

This clone was seen a few times. V usage is TRBV5-1 and J usage is TRBJ2-7; TRBD1 might be the D (5 bases). Per germline, CDR1 SGHRS and CDR2 YFSETQ. This CDR3 contains 14 residues. V lost 4 bases and J 6 bases, leaving 17 bases between the germline ends. CDR3 protein: CASSLGQVISEQYF. The DNA of the CDR3 is TGCGCCAGCAGCCTGGGGCAGGTGATTTCCGAGCAGTACTTC.

DNA of the CDR3: TGTGCCTGGAGTTTCGTGCAGCCCCAGCATTTT. This gives the protein CAWSFVQPQHF. V gene TRBV30 combines with J gene TRBJ1-5; D gene uncertain. CDR1 is GTSNPN and CDR2 is SVGIG in the germline V gene (reference sequence). The CDR3 contains 11 residues. Trimming removed 2 bases from V and 7 bases from J, with 6 bases in between.

The genes are TRBV19 and TRBJ2-2; a possible D gene is TRBD2 (6 bases). This CDR3 region has 13 residues. Germline V gene sequence: CDR1 LNHDA, CDR2 SQIVND (reference sequence). V gave up 6 bases and J gave up 6 bases, with 11 bases separating them. The DNA for the CDR3 is TGTGCCAGTAGCGGGGGAAGATCCGGGGAGCTGTTTTTT. Its protein is CASSGGRSGELFF.

J is TRBJ1-1 and V is TRBV7-9; D is unresolved. The germline gives CDR1 SEHNR, CDR2 FQNEAQ (reference sequence). Trimming took off 2 bases at V and 5 bases at J, with 3 bases between the two ends. This CDR3 contains 11 residues. CDR3 DNA: TGTGCCAGCAGCTTAACAACTGAAGCTTTCTTT. It codes for CASSLTTEAFF.

The V and J genes are TRBV20-1 and TRBJ1-5; 9 nucleotides match TRBD1. The germline V gene encodes CDR1 DFQATT and CDR2 SNEGSKA (reference sequence). V was pared by 3 bases and J by 5 bases, with 14 bases of the junction left unmatched. The CDR3 is 17 amino acids. The CDR3 sequence is CSASAGTGLSWDQPQHF. In DNA, the CDR3 is TGCAGTGCTAGTGCAGGGACAGGGCTTTCATGGGATCAGCCCCAGCATTTT.

This clone was picked up one time. V is TRBV25-1 and J is TRBJ2-2, with 7 bases lining up with TRBD1. There are 15 residues in the CDR3. Germline values: CDR1 MGHDK, CDR2 SYGVNS. V was clipped by 4 bases and J by 6 bases; unmatched bases: 8. CDR3 nucleotide sequence: TGTGCCAGCAGTGCCTCGACAGGGATCGCCGGGGAGCTGTTTTTT. Protein: CASSASTGIAGELFF.

The gene calls are TRBV4-1 and TRBJ2-7; 8 bases fit TRBD1. CDR1 MGHRA and CDR2 YSYEKL come from the germline V gene. The CDR3 has 14 residues. Germline trimming cut 3 bases from V and 3 bases from J; bases unmatched to any gene: 4. CDR3 DNA: TGCGCCAGCAGCCATCCTGGGACAGGCTACGAGCAGTACTTC. It translates to CASSHPGTGYEQYF.

The gene calls are TRBV7-7 and TRBJ1-3; D gene ambiguous. The CDR3 sequence is 13 residues long. Germline lookup yields CDR1 SSHAT and CDR2 FNYEAQ (reference sequence). V was clipped by 6 bases and J by 4 bases, with 10 bases between them. CDR3 loop: CASSRVLGNTIYF. The CDR3 DNA reads TGTGCCAGCAGTCGTGTTCTCGGAAACACCATATATTTT. Supplemented by reference TRBV7-7 and TRBJ1-3, the full variable domain reads GAGVSQSPRYKVTKRGQDVTLRCDPISSHATLYWYQQALGQGPEFLTYFNYEAQPDKSGLPSDRFSAERPEGSISTLTIQRTEQRDSAMYRCASSRVLGNTIYFGEGSWLTVV.